One sample yielded the 26 T cell receptor beta chains listed below, sequenced in a study of vaccination effects on CD4 cells after COVID-19. Antigen-specific CD4+ T cells were first expanded with viral peptide pools by the ViraFEST assay and only then sequenced. Upon completion of approximately ten days in culture, CD4+ T cells were isolated. Two doses of either BNT162b2 or mRNA-1273 were given to each participant. Data came from immunoSEQ multiplex PCR; TCRdb stores just in-frame clones and leaves some out. The sample yields some 50,000 clones, around 74% seen once. Antigen specificity for these receptors is unknown. Material: CD4+ T cells from PBMCs cultured with HCoV-OC43 spike peptides, obtained after COVID-19 vaccination. Subset specified: HCoV-OC43 spike overlapping peptide pool stimulation. The receptors come from a human donor who received a COVID-19 vaccine.

The chain uses TRBV4-2 and TRBJ2-3; D perhaps matches TRBD2 (7 bases). V lost 8 bases to trimming and J lost 3 bases, with 18 bases between them. CDR1 and CDR2 from the germline V gene are LGHNA and YNFKEQ. This CDR3 has 15 residues. The DNA of the CDR3 is TGTGCCAGCTCACTAGGGGGGGTTCGAACAGATACGCAGTATTTT. It translates to CASSLGGVRTDTQYF.

This clone was seen just once. J is TRBJ2-7 and V is TRBV2; 7 bases are a match to TRBD1. The CDR3 consists of 14 residues. Germline V gene sequence: CDR1 SNHLY, CDR2 FYNNEI. The V and J ends lost 6 bases and 6 bases, in that order; junction bases with no gene match: 11. The CDR3 DNA reads TGTGCCAGCAGACAGGGGCCTCTCCCCCTCGAGCAGTACTTC. As protein: CASRQGPLPLEQYF.

V usage is TRBV7-8 and J usage is TRBJ2-7; unclear D gene. This CDR3 comprises 11 residues. Trimming shortened V by 2 bases and J by 5 bases, and 4 bases separated the two germline ends. Germline lookup yields CDR1 SGHVS and CDR2 FQNEAQ. The chain's CDR3 is CASSLFDEQYF. The CDR3 coding sequence is TGTGCCAGCAGCTTATTCGACGAGCAGTACTTC.

This chain joins TRBV6-5 and TRBJ2-7, with TRBD1 identical over 7 bases. CDR1 MNHEY and CDR2 SVGAGI come from the germline V gene. There are 12 residues in the CDR3. The V and J ends lost 8 bases and 1 base, in that order; junction bases with no gene match: 2. The CDR3 DNA reads as TGTGCCAGCTCGGGACAGTCCTACGAGCAGTACTTC. Residues: CASSGQSYEQYF.

CDR3 amino acids: CASSYFKDNEQFF. In DNA form, the CDR3 reads TGTGCCAGCAGTTACTTTAAGGACAATGAGCAGTTCTTC. The rearrangement joins TRBV6-2 or TRBV6-3 to TRBJ2-1; D remains ambiguous. This CDR3 spans 13 amino acids. Per the germline V gene, CDR1 is MNHEY and CDR2 is SVGEGT. Trimming stripped 1 base from V and 5 bases from J, with 6 bases between.

V gene TRBV6-5 combines with J gene TRBJ2-4, with D possibly TRBD1 on 5 matching bases. CDR1 and CDR2 from the germline V gene are MNHEY and SVGAGI. The CDR3 spans 15 residues. Trimming removed 1 base at V and 8 bases at J, with 15 bases between. The CDR3 DNA reads as TGTGCCAGCAGTTACTATAGGGGAAAGCGTGACATTCAGTACTTC. Translated: CASSYYRGKRDIQYF.

The V call is TRBV7-9, the J call TRBJ1-1; tentatively, D is TRBD1 (5 bases). V lost 6 bases and J 3 bases, leaving 11 bases between the germline ends. The length of the CDR3 is 13 residues. Per the germline V gene, CDR1 is SEHNR and CDR2 is FQNEAQ (reference sequence). Written as DNA, the CDR3 is TGTGCCAGCAGGGGGGGGGTTTACACTGAAGCTTTCTTT. Its translation is CASRGGVYTEAFF.

The chain couples TRBV18 to TRBJ1-1; D unresolved. CDR3 length: 14 amino acids. Trimming took 3 bases from V and 6 from J, leaving 14 bases between them. The germline V gene has CDR1 KGHSH and CDR2 LQKENI. The CDR3, as DNA: TGTGCCAGCTCACCCCCCGGGAGTGCGGCTGAAGCTTTCTTT. Translation: CASSPPGSAAEAFF.

V and J are TRBV10-3 and TRBJ2-1; TRBD2 aligns across 9 bases. The CDR3 has 15 residues. Germline trimming cut 3 bases from V and 7 bases from J; bases unmatched to any gene: 7. Germline loops: CDR1 ENHRY, CDR2 SYGVKD. The CDR3, as DNA: TGTGCCATCAGTGAAGTAGCGGGGGCCCCAAATGAGCAGTTCTTC. It codes for CAISEVAGAPNEQFF.

This clone was detected only a few times. V is TRBV5-6 and J is TRBJ1-2, with D hard to call. Germline CDR1 and CDR2: SGHDT and YYEEEE. Deletions cut 0 bases from V and 6 bases from J, with 9 bases between. The CDR3 is 13 residues long. CDR3 sequence (DNA): TGTGCCAGCAGCTTGGGCGGGTTAAATGGCTACACCTTC. Encoded protein: CASSLGGLNGYTF.

In regard to this clone: The sample carries other DNA sequences with the same CDR3. The chain uses TRBV9 and TRBJ1-5; D perhaps matches TRBD1 (6 bases). The CDR3 spans 14 residues. Trimming shortened V by 0 bases and J by 4 bases, and 8 bases separated the two germline ends. CDR1 is SGDLS and CDR2 is YYNGEE in the germline V gene. CDR3 nucleotide sequence: TGTGCCAGCAGCGTAGGGACAGTTAATCAGCCCCAGCATTTT. It specifies CASSVGTVNQPQHF.

The rearrangement joins TRBV19 to TRBJ2-5, with 7 bases matching TRBD1. V lost 3 bases to trimming and J lost 2 bases; unmatched junction nucleotides: 15. This CDR3 has 18 residues. Germline V CDR1 and CDR2: LNHDA, SQIVND (reference sequence). CDR3 in DNA: TGTGCCAGTAGTATTAGGATGCTTGGGTCGACAGGGCAAGAGACCCAGTACTTC. This sequence encodes CASSIRMLGSTGQETQYF.

This rearrangement joins TRBV6-4 to TRBJ2-3; the D gene is possibly TRBD2 (6 bases). Germline V gene sequence: CDR1 MRHNA, CDR2 SNTAGT. Trimming cost V 4 bases and J 2 bases, with 13 bases left between them. This CDR3 has 15 residues. In DNA form, the CDR3 reads TGTGCCAGCAGTGGGCGGACTACCCACACAGATACGCAGTATTTT. The encoded protein is CASSGRTTHTDTQYF.

This clone was recorded once. This chain connects TRBV11-2 to TRBJ1-5; no firm D call. The V gene's germline CDR1 is SGHAT and CDR2 FQNNGV. The CDR3 is 15 residues long. V lost 0 bases to trimming and J lost 2 bases, with 8 bases between them. CDR3 sequence reads: CASSLDLGGNQPQHF. CDR3 sequence (DNA): TGTGCCAGCAGCTTAGATCTTGGGGGCAATCAGCCCCAGCATTTT.

The chain carries TRBV25-1 and TRBJ2-4; possibly TRBD2 for D (6 bases). The germline V gene has CDR1 MGHDK and CDR2 SYGVNS. The CDR3 contains 15 residues. V lost 3 bases and J 5 bases, leaving 14 bases between the germline ends. CDR3 nucleotide sequence: TGTGCCAGCAGTGAGGGGGGTCGTGGAGAAAACATTCAGTACTTC. Protein sequence: CASSEGGRGENIQYF.

The rearrangement links TRBV30 to TRBJ1-4; 8 bases are shared with TRBD1. CDR3 length: 12 residues. V was clipped by 5 bases and J by 7 bases; unmatched bases: 3. In germline, CDR1 is GTSNPN, CDR2 SVGIG (reference sequence). The CDR3 reads CAWGTGPEKLFF. The DNA of the CDR3 is TGTGCCTGGGGGACAGGTCCTGAAAAACTGTTTTTT.

The J gene is TRBJ2-1, the V gene TRBV10-2; D is uncertain. Trimming shortened V by 5 bases and J by 4 bases, and 3 bases separated the two germline ends. The length of the CDR3 is 11 residues. Germline V CDR1 and CDR2: WSHSY, SAAADI. CDR3 loop: CASSTYNEQFF. The CDR3 DNA reads TGCGCCAGCAGTACGTACAATGAGCAGTTCTTC.

The V gene is TRBV7-6, the J gene TRBJ2-4; TRBD2 is a possible D gene (6 bases). This CDR3 region has 16 residues. CDR1 SGHVS and CDR2 FNYEAQ come from the germline V gene. V dropped 1 base and J dropped 1 base, with 11 bases sitting between them. CDR3 in DNA: TGTGCCAGCAGCTTAGGGTTTGGGGGGGCCAAAAACATTCAGTACTTC. This sequence encodes CASSLGFGGAKNIQYF.

The rearrangement uses TRBV19 and TRBJ2-5; no reliable D call. The CDR3 has 11 amino acids. CDR1 is LNHDA and CDR2 is SQIVND in the germline V gene (reference sequence). Trimming left V 7 bases short and J 4 bases short, with 7 bases between. The CDR3 reads CASKSGETQYF. CDR3 bases: TGTGCCAGTAAGTCCGGAGAGACCCAGTACTTC.

The J gene is TRBJ2-2, the V gene TRBV11-3; either TRBD1 or TRBD2 may supply D (5 bases each). Trimming shortened V by 5 bases and J by 5 bases, and 15 bases separated the two germline ends. Germline V gives CDR1 SGHNT, CDR2 YENEEA. This CDR3 region has 15 residues. The CDR3 here is CASSTGTSKTGELFF. The CDR3 region has the DNA TGTGCCAGCAGCACCGGGACCTCTAAAACCGGGGAGCTGTTTTTT.

The V call is TRBV3-1 (or the pseudogene TRBV3-2), the J call TRBJ1-2; 7 nucleotides align to TRBD1. Germline V gives CDR1 LGHDT, CDR2 YNNKEL (reference sequence). V shed 3 bases, J shed 4 bases, and the junction held 8 bases outside the gene matches. The CDR3 consists of 15 residues. The CDR3 bases are TGTGCCAGCAGCCATTCCAACAGGGGCGGCTATGGCTACACCTTC. This encodes CASSHSNRGGYGYTF.

V and J are TRBV19 and TRBJ2-1, with TRBD2 as a possible D gene (5 bases). There are 17 residues in the CDR3. V lost 3 bases, J lost 5 bases, and 20 bases lay in between. The V gene's germline CDR1 is LNHDA and CDR2 SQIVND (reference sequence). CDR3 protein: CASSIGPTTRWDNEQFF. In DNA form, the CDR3 reads TGTGCCAGTAGTATTGGGCCTACAACTAGGTGGGACAATGAGCAGTTCTTC.

The chain couples TRBV5-5 to TRBJ1-5, with D possibly being TRBD1 (5 bases). Germline V gene lookup returns CDR1 SGHKS and CDR2 YYEKEE (reference sequence). The CDR3 runs 16 residues. The germline V and J ends were trimmed by 0 bases and 4 bases, with 14 bases remaining between them. The CDR3 is CASSLGQPWGNQPQHF. The CDR3 DNA is TGTGCCAGCAGCTTGGGGCAGCCCTGGGGGAATCAGCCCCAGCATTTT.

The gene calls are TRBV5-4 and TRBJ2-2; 15 bases agree with TRBD2. Germline CDR1 is SGHNT and CDR2 is YYREEE (reference sequence). J gave up 2 bases and V 0 bases, and 5 bases lay outside the gene matches. This CDR3 is built from 19 residues. DNA of the CDR3: TGTGCCAGCAGCTTGGGGGGACTAGCGGGAGGACCTAACACCGGGGAGCTGTTTTTT. Translation gives CASSLGGLAGGPNTGELFF.

The genes are TRBV6-1 and TRBJ2-7, with 10 bases lining up with TRBD2. The CDR3 has 14 residues. V was pared by 5 bases and J by 3 bases, with 4 bases of the junction left unmatched. The germline V gene encodes CDR1 MNHNS and CDR2 SASEGT. The CDR3 bases are TGTGCCAGCAGTCGCGGGACTAGCGACTACGAGCAGTACTTC. It translates to CASSRGTSDYEQYF.

This rearrangement joins TRBV3-1 (or the pseudogene TRBV3-2) to TRBJ1-4; the match to TRBD1 covers 8 bases. Germline assignment: CDR1 LGHDT and CDR2 YNNKEL (reference sequence). V lost 4 bases, J lost 6 bases, and 4 bases stayed unmatched. CDR3 size: 14 residues. Written as DNA, the CDR3 is TGTGCCAGCAGCCGACTGACAGGGGATGAAAAACTGTTTTTT. Protein sequence: CASSRLTGDEKLFF.